The T cell receptor (beta chain) under discussion was sequenced for a study of identical twins. Unique molecular identifiers were present on cDNA, and template switching added a universal primer site. From the 5' RACE reads, TCRdb called clonotypes with MiXCR, one entry per CDR3 protein. The sample includes some 1,700,000 distinct CDR3 sequences, under 35% seen only once; the top ten take approximately 0.29%. Germline loops: CDR1 MNHEY, CDR2 SVGAGI. The junction had 2 bases not matched to a gene; V was cut back by 7 bases and J by 1 base. The CDR3 consists of 13 residues. For this clonotype: No antigen is known for it.

Study findings and constraints: Invariant populations such as MAIT and iNKT cells could partly muddle zero-insertion analyses. Cord blood beta clonotypes present at high abundance carried fewer insertions; no such pattern appeared in memory repertoires.

The chain recombines TRBV6-5 with TRBJ2-5; the match to TRBD2 covers 8 bases. The receptor's source is a newborn girl in good health. Sequencing was done on a sample of cord blood. CDR3 DNA: TGTGCCAGCAAGCGGGGGACCCAAGAGACCCAGTACTTC. It specifies CASKRGTQETQYF.